The 27 T cell receptor beta chains presented below share a single source sample, sequenced in a study of cytomegalovirus exposure and HLA in healthy donors. Primers included in the PCR were 60 Vbeta and 13 Jbeta primers. Assay used: immunoSEQ multiplex PCR; TCRdb lists only in-frame clones, some missing. The sample consists of some 150,000 clones, 78% of them appearing once. Sequenced sample: PBMCs. These receptors originate from a man between 35 and 55 years old in good health and CMV-seropositive.

The chain recombines TRBV5-1 with TRBJ1-1; 8 bases agree with TRBD1. The CDR3 is made up of 14 amino acids. V shed 3 bases, J shed 2 bases, and the junction held 3 bases outside the gene matches. Germline CDR1 and CDR2: SGHRS and YFSETQ. CDR3 sequence reads: CASSSGQGNTEAFF. In DNA form, the CDR3 reads TGCGCCAGCAGCTCCGGACAGGGTAACACTGAAGCTTTCTTT.

The V and J genes are TRBV6-5 and TRBJ2-7; TRBD2 might be the D (6 bases). The germline V gene has CDR1 MNHEY and CDR2 SVGAGI. The V and J ends lost 6 bases and 3 bases respectively, with 18 bases between them. This CDR3 comprises 15 residues. The DNA for the CDR3 is TGTGCCAGCAGACCAACCCTCGGGACTCACTACGAGCAGTACTTC. It specifies CASRPTLGTHYEQYF.

This clone was recorded a few times. V is TRBV2 and J is TRBJ2-2; 9 nucleotides align to TRBD1. Looked up from germline, CDR1 is SNHLY and CDR2 is FYNNEI. V dropped 7 bases and J dropped 5; count of bases not matched to a gene: 11. The CDR3 totals 16 residues. The CDR3 nucleotides are TGTGCCAGCACGATTACAGGGGGCATGACGACCGGGGAGCTGTTTTTT. This encodes CASTITGGMTTGELFF.

The rearrangement uses TRBV9 and TRBJ2-7, with D possibly matching TRBD2 (5 bases). Germline assignment: CDR1 SGDLS and CDR2 YYNGEE. V was pared by 3 bases and J by 5 bases, with 21 bases between. This CDR3 is built from 16 residues. CDR3 protein: CASSATGFPRDHEQYF. In DNA, the CDR3 is TGTGCCAGCAGCGCCACTGGATTTCCCCGGGATCACGAGCAGTACTTC.

Only a few counts were recorded for this clone. The chain has TRBV5-1 and TRBJ2-3; 7 nucleotides line up with TRBD2. V gave up 0 bases and J gave up 0 bases; unmatched junction bases: 4. Germline CDR1 reads SGHRS; CDR2 reads YFSETQ. The CDR3 covers 16 residues. CDR3 coding DNA: TGCGCCAGCAGCTTGGGGGCTAGCGGAAGCACAGATACGCAGTATTTT. Its translation is CASSLGASGSTDTQYF.

The J gene is TRBJ2-1, the V gene TRBV9; 10 nucleotides line up with TRBD2. CDR3 length: 17 residues. Unmatched junction bases numbered 12, after V lost 2 bases and J lost 7 bases. The germline CDR1 and CDR2 sequences are SGDLS and YYNGEE. Here the CDR3 reads CASSVTPGAGGPNEQFF. The DNA for the CDR3 is TGTGCCAGCAGCGTCACGCCCGGAGCGGGAGGGCCTAATGAGCAGTTCTTC. Combining the CDR3 with reference TRBV9 and TRBJ2-1 gives the whole variable domain DSGVTQTPKHLITATGQRVTLRCSPRSGDLSVYWYQQSLDQGLQFLIQYYNGEERAKGNILERFSAQQFPDLHSELNLSSLELGDSALYFCASSVTPGAGGPNEQFFGPGTRLTVL.

The chain combines TRBV4-1 with TRBJ2-3; 9 bases align to TRBD2. In germline, CDR1 is MGHRA, CDR2 YSYEKL. V dropped 2 bases and J dropped 3; count of bases not matched to a gene: 6. The CDR3 is 16 residues long. The CDR3 DNA reads TGCGCCAGCAGCCAAATGCAGACTAGCGGAACAGATACGCAGTATTTT. Translated: CASSQMQTSGTDTQYF.

The V and J genes are TRBV18 and TRBJ2-1; 9 nucleotides agree with TRBD2. The length of the CDR3 is 15 residues. The V gene end was trimmed by 1 base and the J gene end by 3 bases; junction bases not matched to a gene: 1. Germline-derived CDR1 and CDR2 are KGHSH and LQKENI. CDR3 residues: CASSPRREGYNEQFF. The CDR3 nucleotides are TGTGCCAGCTCACCACGGCGGGAGGGCTACAATGAGCAGTTCTTC.

The chain joins TRBV5-4 to TRBJ2-5, with D uncertain. The CDR3 is 15 residues long. Trimming took off 5 bases at V and 5 bases at J, with 19 bases between the two ends. Germline V CDR1 and CDR2: SGHNT, YYREEE (reference sequence). For the CDR3, the DNA is TGTGCCAGCAGTCCCGAGGCACAAATCTGGGAGACCCAGTACTTC. This codes for CASSPEAQIWETQYF.

This clone was detected once. This chain connects TRBV15 to TRBJ1-4; D gene unclear. V lost 2 bases to trimming and J lost 0 bases, with 7 bases between them. This CDR3 is 15 amino acids long. Germline V gene lookup returns CDR1 LNHNV and CDR2 YYDKDF (reference sequence). CDR3 region: CATSRNFATNEKLFF. As DNA, the CDR3 is TGTGCCACCAGCAGAAACTTTGCAACTAATGAAAAACTGTTTTTT.

The chain recombines TRBV30 with TRBJ1-1, with D possibly being TRBD1 (6 bases). CDR3 length: 15 residues. Between the trimmed V and J ends, which lost 3 bases and 1 base, there was a span of 15 bases. From germline, CDR1 is GTSNPN and CDR2 SVGIG (reference sequence). The CDR3 here is CAWRRQGPANTEAFF. The CDR3 coding sequence is TGTGCCTGGAGAAGGCAGGGGCCAGCGAACACTGAAGCTTTCTTT. The variable domain in full, with the rest retrieved from reference TRBV30 and TRBJ1-1, is SQTIHQWPATLVQPVGSPLSLECTVEGTSNPNLYWYRQAAGRGLQLLFYSVGIGQISSEVPQNLSASRPQDRQFILSSKKLLLSDSGFYLCAWRRQGPANTEAFFGQGTRLTVV.

This clone has a handful of counts. V usage is TRBV7-8 and J usage is TRBJ1-3; 10 nucleotides match TRBD1. J lost 8 bases, V lost 5 bases, and 9 bases had no gene match. This CDR3 has 15 amino acids. The V gene's germline CDR1 is SGHVS and CDR2 FQNEAQ. CDR3 in amino acids: CASSGRLGTGDTIYF. In DNA, the CDR3 is TGTGCCAGCAGCGGTCGACTTGGGACAGGGGACACCATATATTTT.

The J gene is TRBJ2-2, the V gene TRBV7-3; 8 positions agree with TRBD2. The CDR3 spans 14 residues. V lost 5 bases to trimming and J lost 5 bases; unmatched junction nucleotides: 4. Germline V gene lookup returns CDR1 SGHTA and CDR2 FQGTGA. The CDR3 reads CASSPSSGTGELFF. DNA of the CDR3: TGTGCCAGCAGCCCCTCTAGCGGGACCGGGGAGCTGTTTTTT.

CDR3 sequence: CASSYSARLNYEQYF. The CDR3 bases are TGTGCCAGCAGTTACTCGGCTCGACTCAACTACGAGCAGTACTTC. The V call is TRBV6-5, the J call TRBJ2-7; D remains unclear. The CDR3 is 15 amino acids. Germline values: CDR1 MNHEY, CDR2 SVGAGI. V was trimmed by 0 bases and J by 3 bases, leaving 12 bases between them.

The rearrangement links TRBV4-1 to TRBJ2-1; TRBD2 matches at 13 bases. V shed 4 bases and J 6 bases; nucleotides not matched to a gene: 6. Germline CDR1 reads MGHRA; CDR2 reads YSYEKL. The CDR3 contains 16 residues. As DNA, the CDR3 is TGCGCCAGCAGCCCACCCGGGACTAGCGGGACCAATGAGCAGTTCTTC. It yields the protein CASSPPGTSGTNEQFF.

V is TRBV5-8 and J is TRBJ2-1; 14 bases align to TRBD2. CDR3 length equals 15 residues. Trimming at V came to 5 bases and at J to 6 bases, leaving 4 bases not matched to a gene. Germline lookup yields CDR1 SGHTS and CDR2 YDEGEE. The DNA of the CDR3 is TGTGCCAGCAGAAAGACTAGCGGGAGGGCCAATGAGCAGTTCTTC. Residues: CASRKTSGRANEQFF.

V is TRBV29-1 and J is TRBJ1-2, with TRBD1 identical over 7 bases. The V gene end was trimmed by 6 bases and the J gene end by 2 bases; junction bases not matched to a gene: 6. Germline-derived CDR1 and CDR2 are SQVTM and ANQGSEA. This CDR3 is 13 amino acids long. This CDR3 reads CSVGVGQNYGYTF. CDR3 coding DNA: TGCAGCGTGGGGGTGGGACAGAACTATGGCTACACCTTC.

This clone was counted a single time. V gene TRBV25-1 combines with J gene TRBJ2-7; tentatively, D is TRBD2 (5 bases). V was shortened by 3 bases and J by 0 bases, with 12 bases between the two germline ends. The germline V gene has CDR1 MGHDK and CDR2 SYGVNS. The CDR3 sequence is 15 residues long. In DNA, the CDR3 is TGTGCCAGCAGTGACCCCAGCGGATCCTCCTACGAGCAGTACTTC. This gives the protein CASSDPSGSSYEQYF.

The V and J genes are TRBV2 and TRBJ2-7; 7 bases align to TRBD2. The germline gives CDR1 SNHLY, CDR2 FYNNEI. The length of the CDR3 is 14 residues. Germline trimming cut 6 bases from V and 3 bases from J; bases unmatched to any gene: 8. The CDR3 spells CASSFSGGGYEQYF. CDR3 nucleotides: TGTGCCAGCAGCTTCTCTGGCGGGGGCTACGAGCAGTACTTC.

This chain uses TRBV10-1 with TRBJ2-5; 9 bases are shared with TRBD1. The V gene end was trimmed by 2 bases and the J gene end by 6 bases; junction bases not matched to a gene: 10. Looked up from germline, CDR1 is WNHNN and CDR2 is SYGVQD (reference sequence). The CDR3 loop spans 16 amino acids. For the CDR3, the DNA is TGCGCCAGCAGTGAGATTGGTACAGGGGGCTTGAAGACCCAGTACTTC. Residues: CASSEIGTGGLKTQYF.

The chain combines TRBV6-6 with TRBJ2-7; no firm D call. The CDR3 consists of 13 residues. Trimming removed 7 bases at V and 0 bases at J, with 10 bases between. CDR1 and CDR2 (germline): MNHNY, SVGAGI (reference sequence). Here the CDR3 DNA reads TGTGCCAGCATGAGAGATCCCTCCTACGAGCAGTACTTC. Translated, it gives CASMRDPSYEQYF.

The chain combines TRBV27 with TRBJ2-1, with TRBD1 matching 7 bases. This CDR3 comprises 13 residues. Germline V CDR1 and CDR2: MNHEY, SMNVEV (reference sequence). Trimming at V came to 4 bases and at J to 4 bases, leaving 1 base not matched to a gene. CDR3 residues: CASSSRGYNEQFF. CDR3 DNA: TGTGCCAGCAGTTCCAGGGGGTACAATGAGCAGTTCTTC.

The chain combines TRBV5-1 with TRBJ2-1; 8 nucleotides agree with TRBD2. Losses at the gene ends were 0 bases for V and 3 bases for J; bases not matched to a gene: 5. Germline V gene sequence: CDR1 SGHRS, CDR2 YFSETQ. The CDR3 runs 16 residues. The CDR3 nucleotides are TGCGCCAGCAGCTTGGAACCTAGCGGGTTCTACAATGAGCAGTTCTTC. This sequence encodes CASSLEPSGFYNEQFF.

J is TRBJ2-1 and V is TRBV29-1; the match to TRBD2 covers 8 bases. The junction had 4 bases not matched to a gene; V was cut back by 7 bases and J by 8 bases. The CDR3 length is 11 residues. CDR1 is SQVTM, CDR2 ANQGSEA, per germline. The CDR3 spells CSASGSDEQFF. The CDR3 nucleotides read TGCAGCGCCAGCGGGAGCGATGAGCAGTTCTTC.

V and J are TRBV21-1 and TRBJ2-5; TRBD2 is taken as the D call from the table, unchecked against the DNA. TRBV21-1 is annotated as a pseudogene. CDR3 length equals 14 residues. In DNA, the CDR3 is TGTGCCAGCAGCAACCCTCGAGACCAAGAGACCCAGTACTTC. This codes for CASSNPRDQETQYF.

This clone appeared once. The chain links TRBV6-1 to TRBJ2-1; D is possibly TRBD2 (5 bases). This CDR3 has 14 residues. The ends were cut back, 10 bases at V and 2 bases at J, with 15 bases in the middle. CDR1 and CDR2 (germline): MNHNS, SASEGT. CDR3 region: CATEVFNTYNEQFF. CDR3 coding DNA: TGTGCCACGGAGGTCTTCAACACCTACAATGAGCAGTTCTTC.

V gene TRBV29-1 combines with J gene TRBJ1-3; D is ambiguous. Germline V lookup: CDR1 SQVTM, CDR2 ANQGSEA. The CDR3 contains 12 residues. Trimming stripped 5 bases from V and 8 bases from J, with 13 bases between. CDR3 nucleotides: TGCAGCGTTAAAAAGGGAGCCGACACCATATATTTT. This encodes CSVKKGADTIYF. The full variable domain, in which reference TRBV29-1 and TRBJ1-3 provide the parts outside the CDR3, is SAVISQKPSRDICQRGTSLTIQCQVDSQVTMMFWYRQQPGQSLTLIATANQGSEATYESGFVIDKFPISRPNLTFSTLTVSNMSPEDSSIYLCSVKKGADTIYFGEGSWLTVV.